The 14 T cell receptor beta chains below were found in one sample sequenced in a study of CD8 T cells in Susac syndrome. RNA amounts of about 0.5 to 1 ug underwent reverse transcription with random hexamers. TCRdb re-called the immunoSEQ multiplex PCR reads with MiXCR, one entry per CDR3 protein. The sample shows some 120,000 distinct CDR3 sequences, about 93% of them seen only once. Material: CD4+ T cells from PBMCs. Receptors originate from a human donor in good health.

J is TRBJ1-5 and V is TRBV5-1, with a weak D call TRBD1 (5 bases). Trimming shortened V by 7 bases and J by 5 bases, and 16 bases separated the two germline ends. This CDR3 has 14 residues. Germline CDR1 reads SGHRS; CDR2 reads YFSETQ. CDR3 DNA: TGCGCCAGCGCCACCAACGGGGGGGATCAGCCCCAGCATTTT. Its translation is CASATNGGDQPQHF. Using reference TRBV5-1 and TRBJ1-5 for the parts outside the CDR3, the full variable domain is KAGVTQTPRYLIKTRGQQVTLSCSPISGHRSVSWYQQTPGQGLQFLFEYFSETQRNKGNFPGRFSGRQFSNSRSEMNVSTLELGDSALYLCASATNGGDQPQHFGDGTRLSIL.

The chain links TRBV5-1 to TRBJ2-1; maybe TRBD1 (6 bases). Germline V gene sequence: CDR1 SGHRS, CDR2 YFSETQ. Trimming removed 7 bases at V and 6 bases at J, with 20 bases between. This CDR3 is built from 15 residues. Here the CDR3 DNA reads TGCGCCAGCTATCTTACAGGGCAACGGCCCAATGAGCAGTTCTTC. Its protein product is CASYLTGQRPNEQFF.

Here the CDR3 reads CSARKGAAKNIQYF. In DNA, the CDR3 is TGCAGTGCTAGGAAGGGGGCGGCCAAAAACATTCAGTACTTC. V and J are TRBV20-1 and TRBJ2-4, with TRBD1 identical over 7 bases. V gave up 3 bases and J gave up 1 base; unmatched junction bases: 3. The CDR3 is 14 residues long. The germline gives CDR1 DFQATT, CDR2 SNEGSKA (reference sequence).

This clonotype was seen only a few times. V gene TRBV7-9 combines with J gene TRBJ2-7; a possible D gene is TRBD1 (5 bases). This CDR3 is built from 12 residues. V was trimmed by 6 bases and J by 4 bases, leaving 10 bases between them. The germline V gene encodes CDR1 SEHNR and CDR2 FQNEAQ (reference sequence). Written as DNA, the CDR3 is TGTGCCAGCAGTTCTGGGGCGTACGAGCAGTACTTC. Translation gives CASSSGAYEQYF.

The genes are TRBV6-5 and TRBJ2-7, with 10 bases lining up with TRBD1. CDR3 length equals 20 residues. V shed 4 bases, J shed 3 bases, and the junction held 21 bases outside the gene matches. Germline V gives CDR1 MNHEY, CDR2 SVGAGI. CDR3 DNA: TGTGCCAGCAGTTTCTTGTTGGGGACAGGGGACGCGTCTTCCCTCTACGAGCAGTACTTC. It yields the protein CASSFLLGTGDASSLYEQYF.

This chain links TRBV19 with TRBJ2-3; no reliable D call. The V and J ends lost 5 bases and 8 bases respectively, with 8 bases between them. Germline V gene lookup returns CDR1 LNHDA and CDR2 SQIVND (reference sequence). The length of the CDR3 is 11 residues. CDR3 loop: CASSGPGTQYF. The CDR3 DNA reads as TGTGCCAGTAGTGGGCCGGGTACGCAGTATTTT.

The rearrangement joins TRBV20-1 to TRBJ2-7; D may be TRBD2 (5 bases). The CDR3 contains 10 residues. Germline values: CDR1 DFQATT, CDR2 SNEGSKA (reference sequence). V was shortened by 5 bases and J by 6 bases, with 8 bases between the two germline ends. The CDR3 DNA follows: TGCAGTGCTTTCGGAGGCGAGCAGTACTTC. It codes for CSAFGGEQYF.

V is TRBV5-1 and J is TRBJ2-5, with a possible D match to TRBD2 (7 bases). The V gene's germline CDR1 is SGHRS and CDR2 YFSETQ. This CDR3 comprises 16 residues. V lost 4 bases and J lost 1, with 17 bases in between. CDR3 region: CASSPSGGLVQETQYF. CDR3 coding DNA: TGCGCCAGCAGCCCGTCGGGGGGCCTAGTCCAAGAGACCCAGTACTTC.

This chain links TRBV12-3 or TRBV12-4 with TRBJ1-1; TRBD1 might be the D (5 bases). The germline V and J ends were trimmed by 3 bases and 4 bases, with 9 bases remaining between them. This CDR3 has 13 amino acids. The CDR3 region is CASSFGDRTEAFF. Here the CDR3 DNA reads TGTGCCAGCAGTTTCGGGGACCGCACTGAAGCTTTCTTT.

The J gene is TRBJ2-7, the V gene TRBV20-1; 8 bases map to TRBD1. CDR3 length equals 14 residues. V gave up 4 bases and J gave up 0 bases; unmatched junction bases: 5. Per the germline V gene, CDR1 is DFQATT and CDR2 is SNEGSKA (reference sequence). Written as DNA, the CDR3 is TGCAGTGCTACCGACAGGGGACACTCCTACGAGCAGTACTTC. Translated: CSATDRGHSYEQYF.

The J gene is TRBJ2-2, the V gene TRBV19, with D unresolved. The CDR3 is 15 residues long. V lost 3 bases and J lost 6, with 14 bases in between. Germline CDR1 LNHDA, CDR2 SQIVND (reference sequence). CDR3 sequence (DNA): TGTGCCAGTAGTATCAGGATTTTAGGCGCCGGGGAGCTGTTTTTT. Translating it yields CASSIRILGAGELFF. Drawing the rest from reference TRBV19 and TRBJ2-2, the complete variable domain is DGGITQSPKYLFRKEGQNVTLSCEQNLNHDAMYWYRQDPGQGLRLIYYSQIVNDFQKGDIAEGYSVSREKKESFPLTVTSAQKNPTAFYLCASSIRILGAGELFFGEGSRLTVL.

This sequence joins TRBV5-1 and TRBJ2-2; 12 nucleotides align to TRBD2. This CDR3 has 16 residues. V trimming: 3 bases; J trimming: 6 bases; junction bases outside the gene matches: 6. In germline, CDR1 is SGHRS, CDR2 YFSETQ. The CDR3 DNA follows: TGCGCCAGCAGCTCCCCACTAGCGGGAGGACCCGGGGAGCTGTTTTTT. Translating gives CASSSPLAGGPGELFF.

This chain joins TRBV19 and TRBJ2-7; 8 nucleotides match TRBD1. The CDR3 has 13 residues. Germline values: CDR1 LNHDA, CDR2 SQIVND (reference sequence). The trim removed 10 bases at V and 4 bases at J, leaving 9 bases unmatched. The CDR3 nucleotides are TGTGCCACCTCCGGGACAGGCTTTTACGAGCAGTACTTC. Protein sequence: CATSGTGFYEQYF.

V and J are TRBV7-9 and TRBJ1-5, with D maybe TRBD1 (6 bases). Trimming pared 4 bases from V and 3 bases from J, leaving 13 bases between. Per the germline V gene, CDR1 is SEHNR and CDR2 is FQNEAQ (reference sequence). The CDR3 extends over 15 amino acids. This CDR3 is CASSSETGPNQPQHF. The CDR3 bases are TGTGCCAGCAGCTCTGAGACAGGCCCCAATCAGCCCCAGCATTTT.